The sequence of this T cell receptor (beta chain) was determined in a study of technical replicates of blood from several donors (dated by TCRdb to 2016 to 2017). A few counts support this clone. Its antigen is unknown. No qualities accompany the bases; no much larger clone lies one base away. The library was built by means of the immunoSEQ multiplex PCR assay. TCRdb re-hosts the immuneACCESS table, in-frame sequences only. Its copies lack some clones; in the studies checked, an unresolved V gene accounts for under half of them, and the cause for the rest is not known. The sample table contains tens of thousands of clones; only one count was recorded for roughly nine tenths of them. Approximately 0.25% of the sample belongs to the ten largest clones. Relative to germline, V is 3 bases shorter and J is 9 bases shorter, with 15 bases between their ends. Based on the germline V gene (reference sequence), the CDR1 and CDR2 sequences are LNHDA and SQIVND. Spanning cysteine to phenylalanine, the CDR3 consists of 14 amino acids. The read is trimmed to its CDR3 DNA, 42 bases read in frame from base 1.

The rearranged chain carries TRBV19 and TRBJ1-3, and TRBD1 may be the D gene, going by 6 matching bases. The material sequenced was T cells isolated from PBMCs. The clonotype was recovered from a human donor in good health. The CDR3 reads as follows: CASSIVGGRGTIYF. The DNA reads TGTGCCAGTAGTATTGTAGGGGGACGAGGCACCATATATTTT.